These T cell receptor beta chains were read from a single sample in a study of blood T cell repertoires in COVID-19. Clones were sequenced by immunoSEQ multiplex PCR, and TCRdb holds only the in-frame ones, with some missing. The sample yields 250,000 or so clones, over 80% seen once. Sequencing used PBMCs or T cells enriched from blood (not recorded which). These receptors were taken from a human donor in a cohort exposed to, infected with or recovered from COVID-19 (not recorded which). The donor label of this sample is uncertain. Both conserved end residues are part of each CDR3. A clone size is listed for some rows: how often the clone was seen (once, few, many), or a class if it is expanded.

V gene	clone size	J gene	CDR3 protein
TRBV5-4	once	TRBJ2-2	CASRGLGDTGELFF
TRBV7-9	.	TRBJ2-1	CASSTTHLTGYNEQFF
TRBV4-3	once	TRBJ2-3	CASSQDKQNTDTQYF
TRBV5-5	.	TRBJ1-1	CASSSNRGKNTEAFF
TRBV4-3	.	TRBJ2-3	CASSRRESTDTQYF
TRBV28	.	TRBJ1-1	CASSLRGATEAFF
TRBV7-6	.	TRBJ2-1	CASSRRTSGGALQFF
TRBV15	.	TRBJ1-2	CATSRDLPGQGLGYTF
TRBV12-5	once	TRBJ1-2	CASGSGRGFYGYTF
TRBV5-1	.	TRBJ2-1	CASSPGRGGYNEQFF
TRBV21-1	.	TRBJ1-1	CASYQPLYGQCGHMNTEAFF
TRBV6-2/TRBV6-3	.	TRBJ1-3	CASSTGQHSGNTIYF
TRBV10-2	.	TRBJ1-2	CASSGGGYGYTF
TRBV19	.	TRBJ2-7	CASSMGTGVYEQYF
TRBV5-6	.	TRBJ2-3	CASSLVRRGATDTQYF
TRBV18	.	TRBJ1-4	CASSSQGAGEKLFF
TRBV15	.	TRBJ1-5	CATSRAKTLRSLNQPQHF
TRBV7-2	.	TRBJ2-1	CASTKSGGASSYNEQFF
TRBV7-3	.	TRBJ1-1	CASSSTPRVDGAEAFF
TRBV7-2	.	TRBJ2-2	CASSKRLAGGTGELFF
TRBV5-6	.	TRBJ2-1	CASSLAVLTLSSYNEQFF
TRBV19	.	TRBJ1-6	CASSTRNSPLHF
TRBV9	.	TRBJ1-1	CASSVESGGYTEAFF
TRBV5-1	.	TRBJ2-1	CASSNTERARAPNEQFF
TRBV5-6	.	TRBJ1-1	CASSPGTSFMNTEAFF
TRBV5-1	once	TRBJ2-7	CASSGEAYEQYF
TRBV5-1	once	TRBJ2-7	CASSLSGVSLEQYF
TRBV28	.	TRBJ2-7	CASSLETTDEQYF
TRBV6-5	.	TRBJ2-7	CASRQLAGEGEQYF
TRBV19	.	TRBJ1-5	CASSTTGGRGQPQHF
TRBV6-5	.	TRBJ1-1	CASSTPGTGNEAFF
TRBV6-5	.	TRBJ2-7	CASRGLAGSSYEQYF
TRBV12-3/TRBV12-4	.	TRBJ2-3	CASSSKGDTQYF
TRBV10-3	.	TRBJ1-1	CAISGPGEGTEAFF
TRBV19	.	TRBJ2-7	CASSTPSGGEEVYF
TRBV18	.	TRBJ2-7	CASSPGSGINEQYF
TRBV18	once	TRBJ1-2	CASSRRQGMDNYGYTF
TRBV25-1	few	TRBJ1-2	CASSEGQQDYGYTF
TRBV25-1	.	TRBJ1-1	CASSLGQGNFAEAFF
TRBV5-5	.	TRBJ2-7	CASSLVTIGYEQYF
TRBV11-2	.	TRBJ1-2	CASSVDRDYGYTF
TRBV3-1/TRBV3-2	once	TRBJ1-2	CASSQDNRDGSSYTF
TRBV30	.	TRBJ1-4	CAWSVVGEKLFF
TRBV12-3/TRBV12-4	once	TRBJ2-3	CASSLRGTDTQYF
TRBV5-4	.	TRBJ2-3	CASSLDRGGTDTQYF
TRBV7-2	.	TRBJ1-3	CASSWDTSGNTIYF
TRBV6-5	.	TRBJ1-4	CASSYSGGDNEKLFF